The clone carrying this TCR beta chain turned up a few times. Its cognate antigen is unknown. These data originate in a study of vaccination and CD4 T cells after COVID-19. Oncomine TCR Beta short-read sequencing was applied to DNA from cultured CD4+ T cells. One entry per CDR3 protein results from TCRdb running MiXCR on the PCR reads. The table includes roughly 14,000 distinct CDR3 sequences, around 55% detected once. Study-wide results and caveats: In convalescent patients, 304 of 307 vaccine-specific clones were mono-reactive for SARS-CoV-2 spike.

The treatment: approximately nine-day PBMC culture with coronavirus spike peptide pools or control peptides (ViraFEST assay). Sequencing used CD4+ T cells from blood, cultured in vitro. This clonotype originated in a human donor who had recovered from COVID-19.

CDR3 DNA sequence: TGTGCCAGCAGACTTAGCGGGAGTGGCTCCTACAATGAGCAGTTCTTC. It specifies CASRLSGSGSYNEQFF. The chain recombines TRBV7-8 with TRBJ2-1; 9 bases are a match to TRBD2. The CDR3 totals 16 residues. V trimming: 6 bases; J trimming: 0 bases; junction bases outside the gene matches: 6. Germline CDR1 and CDR2: SGHVS and FQNEAQ.